This TCR beta chain was captured by sequencing in a study of shared clonotypes between healthy human individuals. The study separated CD4+ cells into CD45RA+ naive and CD45RA-negative memory subsets. This clone was recorded only once. The antigen is unknown. General observations from the study: Generally, naive subsets (rather than memory subsets) showed larger estimated richness. Sequencing depth was predicted to influence how clonotypes are shared among donors. Generation probabilities of non-shared clonotypes were lower (relative to those shared by all four donors).

Using immunoSEQ multiplex PCR, the repertoire was profiled, and TCRdb retains in-frame clones only, with some absent. The sample consists of roughly 170,000 clones, approximately 61% of them appearing once. V was shortened by 4 bases and J by 2 bases, with 6 bases between the two germline ends. Germline CDR1 reads MNHNY; CDR2 reads SVGAGI (reference sequence). The CDR3 extends over 13 amino acids. Source material: memory CD4+ T cells sorted from blood. Indicated subset: CD45RA-negative fraction. V and J are TRBV6-6 and TRBJ2-1, with D uncertain. The sequence derives from a man aged 30-40 years in good health. The CDR3 DNA sequence: TGTGCCAGCAGTTTATCGACCTACAATGAGCAGTTCTTC. It translates to CASSLSTYNEQFF.